A selection of T cell receptor beta chains follows, all from one sample in a study of blood T cell repertoires in COVID-19. Profiled with immunoSEQ multiplex PCR; TCRdb holds only in-frame clones, not every one. This table holds around 160,000 clones, 90% to 95% found once. The sample consisted of peripheral blood. The receptor source for this set is a woman aged 55-69 years with COVID-19, enrolled during active disease. Each CDR3 is given without its conserved first and last residue.

CDR3 protein,V gene,J gene
ASSQGRIGVETQY,TRBV3-1/TRBV3-2,TRBJ2-5
ASSPMMDRVYEQY,TRBV18,TRBJ2-7
ASSRPGQGLTEAF,TRBV6-5,TRBJ1-1
SGLQGPGNYGYT,TRBV29-1,TRBJ1-2
ASSPYSNQPQH,TRBV18,TRBJ1-5
ASSYDRGSEKLF,TRBV5-4,TRBJ1-4
ASSDRGQGRPYEQY,TRBV6-1,TRBJ2-7
ASSERDRQGNTIY,TRBV6-1,TRBJ1-3
ASSVEQGTGELF,TRBV9,TRBJ2-2
ASSQPEAVNTEAF,TRBV7-9,TRBJ1-1
ASSVYGSGNTIY,TRBV9,TRBJ1-3
ASSFPPWGRGSTGELF,TRBV6-2/TRBV6-3,TRBJ2-2
ASSQIAGSTEAF,TRBV3-1/TRBV3-2,TRBJ1-1
ASRDGRDRDSPLH,TRBV19,TRBJ1-6
ASSESGRGGYT,TRBV6-4,TRBJ1-2
ASSRPGEETQY,TRBV7-9,TRBJ2-5
ASSEVGRANEKLF,TRBV6-1,TRBJ1-4
ASSLGGGLHNEQF,TRBV7-8,TRBJ2-1
ASSLGTRETQY,TRBV5-1,TRBJ2-5
ASSSTQGSHEQY,TRBV5-6,TRBJ2-7
ASSYSRGGTDTQY,TRBV7-3,TRBJ2-3
ASSLTELNQPQH,TRBV7-8,TRBJ1-5
ASSLAWRTEAF,TRBV5-1,TRBJ1-1
ASSPGGGRNTEAF,TRBV4-2,TRBJ1-1
ASSQLVNTEAF,TRBV3-1/TRBV3-2,TRBJ1-1
AAATGIISPNEKLF,TRBV19,TRBJ1-4
ASRGSGNQPQH,TRBV7-9,TRBJ1-5
SASMRGVTDTQY,TRBV20-1,TRBJ2-3
ASSSGPWGYT,TRBV19,TRBJ1-2
ASSYTQGVQPQH,TRBV6-2/TRBV6-3,TRBJ1-5
ASSLGISTNYGYT,TRBV5-1,TRBJ1-2
ASSPSAGAGTDTQY,TRBV3-1/TRBV3-2,TRBJ2-3
ASSQAVSATRGYT,TRBV4-3,TRBJ1-2
ASSQEWRGGGETQY,TRBV5-1,TRBJ2-5
ASSLVLASVRSRNEQF,TRBV7-8,TRBJ2-1
ASRPPGGTIY,TRBV28,TRBJ1-3
ASSEGGLTDTQY,TRBV3-1/TRBV3-2,TRBJ2-3
ASSFHTGRDSNPYGYT,TRBV5-1,TRBJ1-2
ASSGQGAAYGYT,TRBV19,TRBJ1-2
ASSYSAGGSGNTIY,TRBV6-5,TRBJ1-3